These T cell receptor beta chains were read from a single sample in a study of early T cells in non-severe SARS-CoV-2 infection. Each CDR3 protein gets one entry after TCRdb re-called the 5' RACE reads with MiXCR. The sample contains about 110,000 distinct CDR3 sequences, over 9.5% of which appear only once. The sample consisted of whole blood, taken at baseline. The receptors derive from an adult who was a healthcare worker with PCR-confirmed SARS-CoV-2 infection or an uninfected control (not recorded which). Each CDR3 is given with its conserved first and last residue. The order of the fields is CDR3 length, J gene, clone size, V gene, D gene, CDR3 DNA, CDR3 protein. The D gene is left open where the match is weak. A row's size may be missing; if present it is once, few, many or a size class.

cdr3_length: 16
j_call: TRBJ1-1
clone_size: .
v_call: TRBV24-1
d_call: .
cdr3_nt: TGTGCCACCAGTGATTCAAGGGATGGCGTTCACACTGAAGCTTTCTTT
cdr3_aa: CATSDSRDGVHTEAFF

cdr3_length: 14
j_call: TRBJ1-1
clone_size: few
v_call: TRBV12-3/TRBV12-4
d_call: .
cdr3_nt: TGTGCCAGCAGTTTCCGACAGTTGAACACTGAAGCTTTCTTT
cdr3_aa: CASSFRQLNTEAFF

cdr3_length: 14
j_call: TRBJ1-1
clone_size: many
v_call: TRBV6-1
d_call: .
cdr3_nt: TGTGCCAGCAGTGCCACAGAACAGAACACTGAAGCTTTCTTT
cdr3_aa: CASSATEQNTEAFF

cdr3_length: 13
j_call: TRBJ2-7
clone_size: .
v_call: TRBV7-3
d_call: .
cdr3_nt: TGTGCCAGCAGCTTAAACGCAGACTCCGAGCAGTACTTC
cdr3_aa: CASSLNADSEQYF

cdr3_length: 14
j_call: TRBJ2-5
clone_size: few
v_call: TRBV11-2
d_call: .
cdr3_nt: TGTGCCAGCAGCCGAAGTGAGGGTCAGGAGACCCAGTACTTC
cdr3_aa: CASSRSEGQETQYF

cdr3_length: 16
j_call: TRBJ2-1
clone_size: few
v_call: TRBV6-6
d_call: .
cdr3_nt: TGTGCCAGCAGTTGCCTACCGGGACTGGAATATTGTGAGCAGTTCTTC
cdr3_aa: CASSCLPGLEYCEQFF

cdr3_length: 15
j_call: TRBJ1-5
clone_size: few
v_call: TRBV18
d_call: .
cdr3_nt: TGTGCCAGCTCAGGTTCGGCCCAAGCGAACCAGCCCCAGCATTTT
cdr3_aa: CASSGSAQANQPQHF

cdr3_length: 15
j_call: TRBJ1-1
clone_size: few
v_call: TRBV20-1
d_call: .
cdr3_nt: TGCAGTGCGGGAAGTGGACATACCCATAACACTGAAGCTTTCTTT
cdr3_aa: CSAGSGHTHNTEAFF

cdr3_length: 13
j_call: TRBJ2-7
clone_size: .
v_call: TRBV19
d_call: TRBD1
cdr3_nt: TGTGCCAGTAGTGGGGACAGGGACTACGAGCAGTACTTC
cdr3_aa: CASSGDRDYEQYF

cdr3_length: 14
j_call: TRBJ1-2
clone_size: .
v_call: TRBV18
d_call: .
cdr3_nt: TGTGCCAGCTCACCACAGGGTATTGACTATGGCTACACCTTC
cdr3_aa: CASSPQGIDYGYTF

cdr3_length: 15
j_call: TRBJ2-3
clone_size: .
v_call: TRBV18
d_call: .
cdr3_nt: TGTGCCAGCTCACCCACCCAACTAGAATCAGATACGCAGTATTTT
cdr3_aa: CASSPTQLESDTQYF

cdr3_length: 14
j_call: TRBJ1-1
clone_size: few
v_call: TRBV3-1
d_call: .
cdr3_nt: TGTGCCAGCAGCCAAACGAGTACGAACACTGAAGCTTTCTTT
cdr3_aa: CASSQTSTNTEAFF

cdr3_length: 16
j_call: TRBJ2-2
clone_size: few
v_call: TRBV5-6
d_call: .
cdr3_nt: TGTGCCAGCAGCCCACAACTAGTTCAATCGTCCGGGGAGCTGTTTTTT
cdr3_aa: CASSPQLVQSSGELFF

cdr3_length: 12
j_call: TRBJ1-1
clone_size: .
v_call: TRBV6-1
d_call: .
cdr3_nt: TGTGCCAGCAGTGCAGGGGACACTGAAGCTTTCTTT
cdr3_aa: CASSAGDTEAFF

cdr3_length: 13
j_call: TRBJ2-7
clone_size: .
v_call: TRBV6-6
d_call: .
cdr3_nt: TGTGCCAGCAGTTACGGAAGAGCCTACGAGCAGTACTTC
cdr3_aa: CASSYGRAYEQYF

cdr3_length: 14
j_call: TRBJ1-6
clone_size: .
v_call: TRBV5-1
d_call: .
cdr3_nt: TGCGCCAGCAGCTCGGACGGCTATAATTCACCCCTCCACTTT
cdr3_aa: CASSSDGYNSPLHF

cdr3_length: 14
j_call: TRBJ1-1
clone_size: .
v_call: TRBV12-3/TRBV12-4
d_call: .
cdr3_nt: TGTGCCAGCAGTTCACAACGGGCGAACACTGAAGCTTTCTTT
cdr3_aa: CASSSQRANTEAFF

cdr3_length: 14
j_call: TRBJ2-7
clone_size: few
v_call: TRBV11-2
d_call: TRBD1
cdr3_nt: TGTGCCAGCAGCCAACTGACAGGGCCAAACGAGCAGTACTTC
cdr3_aa: CASSQLTGPNEQYF

cdr3_length: 16
j_call: TRBJ1-3
clone_size: .
v_call: TRBV10-2
d_call: .
cdr3_nt: TGCGCCAGCAGCGCCTCCTGGGTCTTGGAAGGAAACACCATATATTTT
cdr3_aa: CASSASWVLEGNTIYF

cdr3_length: 14
j_call: TRBJ2-5
clone_size: few
v_call: TRBV9
d_call: .
cdr3_nt: TGTGCCAGCAGCGCGTCCTGGGGCCAAGAGACCCAGTACTTC
cdr3_aa: CASSASWGQETQYF

cdr3_length: 15
j_call: TRBJ2-3
clone_size: .
v_call: TRBV5-8
d_call: .
cdr3_nt: TGTGCCAGCAGCCGGCTAGCGCGGAGCACAGATACGCAGTATTTT
cdr3_aa: CASSRLARSTDTQYF

cdr3_length: 17
j_call: TRBJ1-3
clone_size: .
v_call: TRBV5-1
d_call: TRBD1
cdr3_nt: TGCGCCAGCAGCTTGACGGCCAGGGGGCGCTCTGGAAACACCATATATTTT
cdr3_aa: CASSLTARGRSGNTIYF

cdr3_length: 18
j_call: TRBJ1-6
clone_size: many
v_call: TRBV7-9
d_call: .
cdr3_nt: TGTGCCAGCAGCCTATGGGGCTCCGGGGCCGAGTATAATTCACCCCTCCACTTT
cdr3_aa: CASSLWGSGAEYNSPLHF

cdr3_length: 14
j_call: TRBJ2-1
clone_size: many
v_call: TRBV6-5
d_call: .
cdr3_nt: TGTGCCAGCAGGCCTCCGGGAAAATACAATGAGCAGTTCTTC
cdr3_aa: CASRPPGKYNEQFF

cdr3_length: 12
j_call: TRBJ2-3
clone_size: few
v_call: TRBV6-1
d_call: .
cdr3_nt: TGTGCCAGCAATGGCCTCACAGATACGCAGTATTTT
cdr3_aa: CASNGLTDTQYF

cdr3_length: 16
j_call: TRBJ2-6
clone_size: .
v_call: TRBV29-1
d_call: TRBD1
cdr3_nt: TGCAGCGTCCGGACAGGGGCGTTCTCTGGGGCCAACGTCCTGACTTTC
cdr3_aa: CSVRTGAFSGANVLTF

cdr3_length: 15
j_call: TRBJ2-3
clone_size: few
v_call: TRBV5-1
d_call: TRBD2
cdr3_nt: TGCGCCAGCAGGTCCAGGGTAGCGGGGACAGATACGCAGTATTTT
cdr3_aa: CASRSRVAGTDTQYF

cdr3_length: 17
j_call: TRBJ1-3
clone_size: .
v_call: TRBV27
d_call: .
cdr3_nt: TGTGCCAGCACCAAATCCGGGACCGCCGTCTCTGGAAACACCATATATTTT
cdr3_aa: CASTKSGTAVSGNTIYF

cdr3_length: 13
j_call: TRBJ2-7
clone_size: few
v_call: TRBV27
d_call: .
cdr3_nt: TGTGCCAGCAGTTTATCGGGGCGCTACGAGCAGTACTTC
cdr3_aa: CASSLSGRYEQYF

cdr3_length: 12
j_call: TRBJ2-1
clone_size: .
v_call: TRBV29-1
d_call: .
cdr3_nt: TGCAGCGTTGAATACGACCGGGACGAGCAGTTCTTC
cdr3_aa: CSVEYDRDEQFF

cdr3_length: 14
j_call: TRBJ1-6
clone_size: .
v_call: TRBV2
d_call: .
cdr3_nt: TGTGCCAGCAGTGTCCACAGCGTCAATTCACCCCTCCACTTT
cdr3_aa: CASSVHSVNSPLHF

cdr3_length: 14
j_call: TRBJ1-1
clone_size: .
v_call: TRBV7-9
d_call: TRBD1
cdr3_nt: TGTGCCAGCAGCCGTGGACAGGGTAGCACTGAAGCTTTCTTT
cdr3_aa: CASSRGQGSTEAFF

cdr3_length: 15
j_call: TRBJ2-1
clone_size: .
v_call: TRBV25-1
d_call: TRBD2
cdr3_nt: TGTGCCAGCAGATCGACTAGCGGGTTGAGCTATGAGCAGTTCTTC
cdr3_aa: CASRSTSGLSYEQFF

cdr3_length: 15
j_call: TRBJ2-5
clone_size: few
v_call: TRBV6-2/TRBV6-3
d_call: .
cdr3_nt: TGTGCCAGCAGACGTCCCAGGGGTCTCCAAGAGACCCAGTACTTC
cdr3_aa: CASRRPRGLQETQYF

cdr3_length: 15
j_call: TRBJ2-5
clone_size: .
v_call: TRBV3-1
d_call: .
cdr3_nt: TGTGCCAGCAGCCAAGATCTCCCTAGGGGAGAGACCCAGTACTTC
cdr3_aa: CASSQDLPRGETQYF

cdr3_length: 13
j_call: TRBJ1-2
clone_size: few
v_call: TRBV9
d_call: TRBD1
cdr3_nt: TGTGCCAGCAGCGCAGGACAGGGTAATGGCTACACCTTC
cdr3_aa: CASSAGQGNGYTF

cdr3_length: 11
j_call: TRBJ2-2
clone_size: .
v_call: TRBV29-1
d_call: .
cdr3_nt: TGCAGCGCTCGGCGGAACGGGGAGCTGTTTTTT
cdr3_aa: CSARRNGELFF

cdr3_length: 15
j_call: TRBJ2-2
clone_size: .
v_call: TRBV2
d_call: .
cdr3_nt: TGTGCCAGCAGTGATACAGGGGAGGACACCGGGGAGCTGTTTTTT
cdr3_aa: CASSDTGEDTGELFF

cdr3_length: 15
j_call: TRBJ2-3
clone_size: few
v_call: TRBV5-5
d_call: TRBD2
cdr3_nt: TGTGCCAGCAGCCCAGCGGGAGGGGTCCCAGATACGCAGTATTTT
cdr3_aa: CASSPAGGVPDTQYF

cdr3_length: 10
j_call: TRBJ1-2
clone_size: .
v_call: TRBV7-9
d_call: .
cdr3_nt: TGTGCCAGCACCCAATATGGCTACACCTTC
cdr3_aa: CASTQYGYTF

cdr3_length: 18
j_call: TRBJ2-2
clone_size: .
v_call: TRBV15
d_call: .
cdr3_nt: TGTGCCACCAGCAGACATGTGCCGGGACCGGCGGGCACCGGGGAGCTGTTTTTT
cdr3_aa: CATSRHVPGPAGTGELFF

cdr3_length: 13
j_call: TRBJ1-3
clone_size: .
v_call: TRBV5-1
d_call: .
cdr3_nt: TGCGCCAGCAGCCAGACAGCGGGAAACACCATATATTTT
cdr3_aa: CASSQTAGNTIYF

cdr3_length: 15
j_call: TRBJ2-3
clone_size: few
v_call: TRBV6-5
d_call: .
cdr3_nt: TGTGCCAGCAGCCGAGGGGGAGGGGGGCCAGATACGCAGTATTTT
cdr3_aa: CASSRGGGGPDTQYF

cdr3_length: 16
j_call: TRBJ1-6
clone_size: .
v_call: TRBV14
d_call: .
cdr3_nt: TGTGCCAGCAGCCAAACCGGACAGAGATATAATTCACCCCTCCACTTT
cdr3_aa: CASSQTGQRYNSPLHF

cdr3_length: 15
j_call: TRBJ2-7
clone_size: many
v_call: TRBV19
d_call: TRBD1
cdr3_nt: TGTGCCAGTAGTATAGTTATCGGGACAGTCTACGAGCAGTACTTC
cdr3_aa: CASSIVIGTVYEQYF

cdr3_length: 13
j_call: TRBJ2-2
clone_size: few
v_call: TRBV7-3
d_call: .
cdr3_nt: TGTGCCAGCAGCTCCGCCGGAACCGGGGAGCTGTTTTTT
cdr3_aa: CASSSAGTGELFF